In this sample, the clone carrying this T cell receptor beta chain turned up many times. What it binds is not known. These data originate in a study of response to subunit inactivated influenza vaccine. Notes on the study in general: The authors suggested that every seasonal influenza vaccination recruits few new T cells.

TCRdb fed the RT-PCR reads into MiXCR, producing one record per CDR3 protein. Of about half a million distinct CDR3 sequences listed, 7.6% are singletons. V lost 1 base, J lost 0 bases, and 8 bases lay in between. CDR1 SGHRS and CDR2 YFSETQ come from the germline V gene. The CDR3 length is 15 residues. The chain joins TRBV5-1 to TRBJ2-1; unclear D gene. The receptor was derived from a man between 50 and 69 years old who received an inactivated influenza vaccine. Source: PBMCs from blood, taken less than 30 months after vaccination. CDR3 residues: CASSLTGYSYNEQFF. CDR3 nucleotide sequence: TGCGCCAGCAGCTTGACGGGCTACTCCTACAATGAGCAGTTCTTC.